One sample yielded the 5 T cell receptor beta chains listed below, sequenced in a study of T cells after yellow fever vaccination. TCRdb reprocessed the 5' RACE reads via MiXCR and lists one record per CDR3 protein. The repertoire holds about 350,000 distinct CDR3 sequences, 8.1% seen once, with roughly 15% in the top ten. Source: PBMCs, taken approximately 47 days after the first yellow fever vaccination. The receptors were sampled from a young man who received the YFV17D yellow fever vaccine.

The chain employs TRBV12-3 or TRBV12-4 and TRBJ2-2; 8 bases line up with TRBD2. The CDR3 loop spans 15 amino acids. Trimming took 6 bases from V and 4 from J; bases not matched to a gene: 7. The CDR3 spells CASRLNSGTTGELFF. In nucleotides, the CDR3 is TGTGCCAGCAGGCTAAATAGCGGGACCACCGGGGAGCTGTTTTTT.

This clonotype was seen a few times. The chain combines TRBV29-1 with TRBJ2-1; TRBD2 aligns across 13 bases. The CDR3 is 16 residues long. From germline, CDR1 is SQVTM and CDR2 ANQGSEA. V shed 5 bases and J 0 bases; nucleotides not matched to a gene: 4. The CDR3 spells CSVLTSGGISYNEQFF. The CDR3 DNA sequence: TGCAGCGTTTTGACTAGCGGGGGGATCTCCTACAATGAGCAGTTCTTC.

The V and J genes are TRBV19 and TRBJ1-1, with D maybe TRBD1 (5 bases). There are 13 residues in the CDR3. Germline V lookup: CDR1 LNHDA, CDR2 SQIVND (reference sequence). V was shortened by 5 bases and J by 5 bases, with 12 bases between the two germline ends. The CDR3 reads CASSPHGGTEAFF. Written as DNA, the CDR3 is TGTGCCAGTAGTCCCCATGGGGGAACTGAAGCTTTCTTT.

The rearrangement uses TRBV7-3 and TRBJ2-2, with TRBD2 as a possible D gene (6 bases). V was clipped by 7 bases and J by 7 bases, with 13 bases between them. CDR1 and CDR2 from the germline V gene are SGHTA and FQGTGA. The CDR3 is 13 residues long. The CDR3 nucleotides are TGTGCCAGCATCTGGGGGGAGGACGGGGAGCTGTTTTTT. Translated, it gives CASIWGEDGELFF.

V gene TRBV12-3 or TRBV12-4 combines with J gene TRBJ2-5; TRBD2 agrees at 7 bases. Losses at the gene ends were 6 bases for V and 6 bases for J; bases not matched to a gene: 13. The CDR3 extends over 15 amino acids. DNA for the CDR3: TGTGCCAGCAGCTCGGTTTCCGGGGGGATTCAGACCCAGTACTTC. It specifies CASSSVSGGIQTQYF.